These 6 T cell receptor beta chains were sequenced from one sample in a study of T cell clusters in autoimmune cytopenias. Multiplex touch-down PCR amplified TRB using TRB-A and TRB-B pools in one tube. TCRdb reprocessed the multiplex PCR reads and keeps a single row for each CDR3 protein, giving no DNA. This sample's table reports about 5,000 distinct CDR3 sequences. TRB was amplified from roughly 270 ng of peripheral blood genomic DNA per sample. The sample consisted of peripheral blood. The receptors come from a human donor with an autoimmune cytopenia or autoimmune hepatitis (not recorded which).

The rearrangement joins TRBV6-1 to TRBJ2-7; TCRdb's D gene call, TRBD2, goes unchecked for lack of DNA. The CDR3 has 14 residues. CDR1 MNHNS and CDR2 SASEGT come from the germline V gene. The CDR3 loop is CASSFRDYQYEQYF.

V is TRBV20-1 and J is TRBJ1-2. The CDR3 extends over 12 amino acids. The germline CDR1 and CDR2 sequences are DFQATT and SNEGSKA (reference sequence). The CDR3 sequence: CSARVDTPGYTF.

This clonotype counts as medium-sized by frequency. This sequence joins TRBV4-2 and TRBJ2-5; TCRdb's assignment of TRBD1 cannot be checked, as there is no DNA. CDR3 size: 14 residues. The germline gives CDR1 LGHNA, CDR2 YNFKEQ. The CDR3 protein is CASSQDGQGVTQYF.

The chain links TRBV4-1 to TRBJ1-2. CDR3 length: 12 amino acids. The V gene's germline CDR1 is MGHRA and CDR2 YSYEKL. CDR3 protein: CASSQWQAGYTF.

The CDR3 here is CASSLPPPPGTNEQFF. The genes are TRBV7-9 and TRBJ2-1; as DNA is missing, the TRBD1 call by TCRdb cannot be tested. The CDR3 has 16 residues. The germline V gene encodes CDR1 SEHNR and CDR2 FQNEAQ (reference sequence).

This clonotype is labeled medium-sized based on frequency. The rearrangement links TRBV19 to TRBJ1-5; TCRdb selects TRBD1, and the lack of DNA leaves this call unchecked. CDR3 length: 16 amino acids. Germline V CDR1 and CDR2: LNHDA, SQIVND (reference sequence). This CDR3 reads CASSIDADRGRQPQHF.